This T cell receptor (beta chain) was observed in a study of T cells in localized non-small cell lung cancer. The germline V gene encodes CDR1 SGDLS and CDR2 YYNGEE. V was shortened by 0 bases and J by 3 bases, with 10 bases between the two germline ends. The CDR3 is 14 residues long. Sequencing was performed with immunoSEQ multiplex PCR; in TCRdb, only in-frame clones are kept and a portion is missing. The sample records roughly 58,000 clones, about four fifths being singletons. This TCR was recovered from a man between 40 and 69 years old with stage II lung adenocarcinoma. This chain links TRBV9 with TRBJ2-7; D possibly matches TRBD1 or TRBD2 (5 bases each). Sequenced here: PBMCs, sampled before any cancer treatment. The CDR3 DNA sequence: TGTGCCAGCAGCGTAGATCTGGGACGCTACGAGCAGTACTTC. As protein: CASSVDLGRYEQYF.